This T cell receptor (beta chain) is from a study of cytomegalovirus exposure and HLA in healthy donors. CDR3 length: 13 residues. In germline, CDR1 is MNHEY, CDR2 SVGAGI. V was trimmed by 5 bases and J by 2 bases, leaving 9 bases between them. Turning to this clone: Its specificity is unknown.

This PCR relied on a set of 60 Vbeta primers and 13 Jbeta primers. Using immunoSEQ multiplex PCR, the repertoire was profiled, and TCRdb retains in-frame clones only, with some absent. The table shows about 140,000 clones, with about 77% occurring only once. Study results and caveats: Equally common other TCR beta chains were less clonally expanded than HLA-associated ones, a later analysis found.

The chain is built from TRBV6-5 and TRBJ1-2; tentative D call: TRBD1 (6 bases). The TCR sequence derives from a female donor in good health and CMV-seronegative. Material: PBMCs. As DNA, the CDR3 is TGTGCCAGCAGTGAAACAGGGAACTATGGCTACACCTTC. Translation: CASSETGNYGYTF.